This T cell receptor beta chain originates from a study of blood T cell repertoires in COVID-19. For the study at large: Sites across the United States, Italy and Spain contributed samples from acute and convalescent COVID-19.

The germline V gene has CDR1 SGHVS and CDR2 FNYEAQ. This CDR3 comprises 15 residues. Trimming stripped 4 bases from V and 9 bases from J, with 19 bases between. In the authors' workflow: Using reference gene primer amplification, nucleated cell counts were estimated. The data were produced by immunoSEQ multiplex PCR, yet TCRdb's version contains in-frame clones alone and is incomplete. The V and J calls and clone size come from that table; D and trimming were worked out from the DNA. The data hold under 250,000 clones, with about four fifths observed a single time. The clonotype comes from a woman aged 25 to 39 who had recovered from COVID-19. The chain employs TRBV7-6 and TRBJ1-3, with D possibly TRBD1 on 5 matching bases. Material: peripheral blood. CDR3: CASSSGPGERATIYF. Written as DNA, the CDR3 is TGTGCCAGCAGCTCGGGACCGGGGGAAAGAGCCACCATATATTTT. Full variable domain (missing parts from reference TRBV7-6 and TRBJ1-3): GAGVSQSPRYKVTKRGQDVALRCDPISGHVSLYWYRQALGQGPEFLTYFNYEAQQDKSGLPNDRFSAERPEGSISTLTIQRTEQRDSAMYRCASSSGPGERATIYFGEGSWLTVV.